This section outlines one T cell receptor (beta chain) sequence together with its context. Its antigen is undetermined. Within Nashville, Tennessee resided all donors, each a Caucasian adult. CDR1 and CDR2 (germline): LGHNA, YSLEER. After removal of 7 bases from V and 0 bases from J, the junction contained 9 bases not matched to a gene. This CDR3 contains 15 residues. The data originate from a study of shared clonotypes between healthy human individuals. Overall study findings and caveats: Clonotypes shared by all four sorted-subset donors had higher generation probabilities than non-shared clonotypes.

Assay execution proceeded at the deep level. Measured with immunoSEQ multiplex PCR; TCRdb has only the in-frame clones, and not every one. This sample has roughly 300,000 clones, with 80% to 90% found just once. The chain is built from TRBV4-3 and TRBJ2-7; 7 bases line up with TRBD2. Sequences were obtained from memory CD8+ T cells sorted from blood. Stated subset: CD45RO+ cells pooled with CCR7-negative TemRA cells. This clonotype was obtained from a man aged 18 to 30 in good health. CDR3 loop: CASTPGLSSSYEQYF. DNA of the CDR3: TGCGCCAGCACCCCGGGACTATCGAGCTCCTACGAGCAGTACTTC.